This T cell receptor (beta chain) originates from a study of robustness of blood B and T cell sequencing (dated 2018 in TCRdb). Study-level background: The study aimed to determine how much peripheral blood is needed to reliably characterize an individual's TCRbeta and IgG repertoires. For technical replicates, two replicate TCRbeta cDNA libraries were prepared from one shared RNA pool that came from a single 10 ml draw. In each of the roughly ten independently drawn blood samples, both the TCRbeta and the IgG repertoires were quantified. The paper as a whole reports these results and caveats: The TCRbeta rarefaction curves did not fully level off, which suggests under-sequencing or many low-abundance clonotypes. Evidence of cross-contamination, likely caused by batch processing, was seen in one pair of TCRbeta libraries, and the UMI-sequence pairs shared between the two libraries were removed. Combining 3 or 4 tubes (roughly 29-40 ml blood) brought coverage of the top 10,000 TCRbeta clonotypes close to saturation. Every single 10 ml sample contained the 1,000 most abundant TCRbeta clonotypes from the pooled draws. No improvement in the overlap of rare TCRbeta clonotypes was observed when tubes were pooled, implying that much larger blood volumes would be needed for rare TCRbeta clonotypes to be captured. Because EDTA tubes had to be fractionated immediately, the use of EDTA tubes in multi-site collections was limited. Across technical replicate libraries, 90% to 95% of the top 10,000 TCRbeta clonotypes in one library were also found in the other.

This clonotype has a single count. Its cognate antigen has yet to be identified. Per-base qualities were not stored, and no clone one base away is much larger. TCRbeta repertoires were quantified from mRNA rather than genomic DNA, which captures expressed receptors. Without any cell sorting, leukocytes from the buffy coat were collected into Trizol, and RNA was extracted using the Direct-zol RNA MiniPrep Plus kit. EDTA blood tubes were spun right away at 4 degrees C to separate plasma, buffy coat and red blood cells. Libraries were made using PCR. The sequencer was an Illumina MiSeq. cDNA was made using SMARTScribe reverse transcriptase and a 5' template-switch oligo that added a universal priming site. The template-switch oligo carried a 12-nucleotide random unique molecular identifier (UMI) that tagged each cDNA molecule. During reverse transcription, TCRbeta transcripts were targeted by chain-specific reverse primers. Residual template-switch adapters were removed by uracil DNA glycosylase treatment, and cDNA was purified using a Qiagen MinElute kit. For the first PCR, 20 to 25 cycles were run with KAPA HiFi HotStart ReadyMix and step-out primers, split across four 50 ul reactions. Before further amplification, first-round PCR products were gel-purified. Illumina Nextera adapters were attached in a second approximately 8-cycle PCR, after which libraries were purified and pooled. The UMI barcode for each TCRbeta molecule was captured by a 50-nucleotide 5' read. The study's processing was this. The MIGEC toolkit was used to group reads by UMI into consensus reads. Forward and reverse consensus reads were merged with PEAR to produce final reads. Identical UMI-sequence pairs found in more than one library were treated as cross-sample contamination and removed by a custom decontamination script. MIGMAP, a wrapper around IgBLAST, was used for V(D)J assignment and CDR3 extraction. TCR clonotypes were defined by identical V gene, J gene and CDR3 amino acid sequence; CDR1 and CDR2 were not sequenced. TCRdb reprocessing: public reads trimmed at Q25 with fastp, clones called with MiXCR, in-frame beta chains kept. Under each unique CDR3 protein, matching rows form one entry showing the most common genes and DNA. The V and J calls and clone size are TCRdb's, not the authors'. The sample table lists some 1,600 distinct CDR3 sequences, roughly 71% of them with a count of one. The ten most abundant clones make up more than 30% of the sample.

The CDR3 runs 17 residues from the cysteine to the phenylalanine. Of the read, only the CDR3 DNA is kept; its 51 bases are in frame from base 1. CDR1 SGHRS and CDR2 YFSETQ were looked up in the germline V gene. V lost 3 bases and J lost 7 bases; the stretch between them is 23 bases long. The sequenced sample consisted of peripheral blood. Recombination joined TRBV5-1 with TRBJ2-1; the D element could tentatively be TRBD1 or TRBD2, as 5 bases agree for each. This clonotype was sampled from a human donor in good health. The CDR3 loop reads CASSWTRGEISWNEQFF. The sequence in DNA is TGCGCCAGCAGCTGGACCCGGGGCGAAATTTCCTGGAATGAGCAGTTCTTC.